The present entry profiles one T cell receptor (beta chain) with its context. Its antigen is currently not known. No much larger clone exists at a distance of one base, and base qualities are not known. The immunoSEQ Assay, a bias-controlled multiplex PCR, was used to amplify TCRbeta CDR3 regions from genomic DNA. As for how the authors treated the data: The number of nucleated cells in each sample was estimated from the amplification of reference gene primers within the assay. To quantify the absolute abundance of each unique TCRbeta CDR3 rearrangement, sequence reads were collapsed and filtered. For each sample, productive Simpson clonality was calculated by taking the square root of Simpson's diversity index across productive rearrangements. TCRdb obtained this table from immuneACCESS and retained in-frame rearrangements with V and J assigned. These tables miss some clones; where compared with another copy, unresolved V genes account for less than half of the shortfall, and the remainder is unexplained. D and trimming come from the DNA, and the V and J calls and clone size come from that table. Across this sample there are under 450,000 clones, with approximately 77% seen only once. The ten largest clonotypes hold roughly 1.2% of the sample.

The data originate from a study of blood T cell repertoires in COVID-19 (dated by TCRdb to 2020 to 2021). Describing the broader study: Samples covering the acute and convalescent phases of COVID-19 were provided by collaborators in the United States, Italy and Spain. The prospective study material was composed of cDNA or gDNA derived from T cells, B-cell-depleted T cells, or PBMCs. The dataset comprised deeply sampled blood TCRbeta repertoires from subjects exposed to, actively infected with, or recovered from COVID-19. The repertoires were released in a freely available public database intended as a resource for research on the immune response to SARS-CoV-2. Samples were obtained from the ongoing ImmuneRACE study (first 160 participants) and from over 1,000 subjects provided by 6 global collaborators. Sample metadata almost always included a de-identified subject ID, COVID-19 status, age in years and sex. Where available, HLA class I and class II types were taken from metadata supplied by the sample provider and were not determined by assay-based typing.

V and J are truncated by 6 bases and 0 bases respectively, leaving an intervening sequence of 15 bases. Sequences LNHDA (CDR1) and SQIVND (CDR2) are obtained from the germline V gene (reference sequence). The CDR3 covers 16 residues, taking in both the cysteine and the phenylalanine. Of the read, only the CDR3 DNA is kept; its 48 bases are in frame from base 1. Study-wide conclusions, independent of this receptor: The amount of clinical and demographic metadata varied by source and participant and was provided uncurated.

Collaborating institutions collected whole blood in K2EDTA tubes following their own protocols. For TCRbeta analysis, collaborator samples were shipped as frozen whole blood, as isolated PBMCs, or as DNA extracted from either sample type. Here the chain combines TRBV19 and TRBJ1-5; no D gene is confidently identified. Sequenced: peripheral blood. This clonotype was obtained from a human donor with acute or convalescent COVID-19. The donor label of this sample is uncertain. The DNA sequence is TGTGCCAGTAGCTTGGGGAGAGGGAATAGCAATCAGCCCCAGCATTTT. Translated, it gives CASSLGRGNSNQPQHF.